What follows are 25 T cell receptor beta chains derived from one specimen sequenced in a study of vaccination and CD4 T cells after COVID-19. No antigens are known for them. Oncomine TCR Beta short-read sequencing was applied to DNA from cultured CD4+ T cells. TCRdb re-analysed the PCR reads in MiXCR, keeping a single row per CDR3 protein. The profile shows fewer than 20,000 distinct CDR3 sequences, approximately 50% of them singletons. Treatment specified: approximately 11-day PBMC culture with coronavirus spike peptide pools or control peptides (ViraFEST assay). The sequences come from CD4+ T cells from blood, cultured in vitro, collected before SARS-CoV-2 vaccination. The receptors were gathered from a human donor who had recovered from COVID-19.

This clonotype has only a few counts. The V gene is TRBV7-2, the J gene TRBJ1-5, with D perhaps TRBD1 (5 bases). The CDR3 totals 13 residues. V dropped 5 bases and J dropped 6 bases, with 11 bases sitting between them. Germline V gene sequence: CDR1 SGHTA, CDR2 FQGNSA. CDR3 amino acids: CASSQRGGQPQHF. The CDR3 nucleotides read TGTGCCAGCAGCCAAAGGGGAGGTCAGCCCCAGCATTTT.

CDR3 region: CASTVEDKSNEQFF. The CDR3 DNA reads as TGTGCCAGCACAGTAGAGGATAAATCCAATGAGCAGTTCTTC. The chain links TRBV2 to TRBJ2-1; D unresolved. The germline gives CDR1 SNHLY, CDR2 FYNNEI. The ends were cut back, 7 bases at V and 6 bases at J, with 16 bases in the middle. The CDR3 contains 14 residues.

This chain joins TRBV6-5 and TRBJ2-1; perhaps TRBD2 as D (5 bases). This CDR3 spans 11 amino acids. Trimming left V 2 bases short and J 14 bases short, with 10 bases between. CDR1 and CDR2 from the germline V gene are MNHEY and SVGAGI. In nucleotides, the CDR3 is TGTGCCAGCAGTTACGCTTGGCGGGAGTTCTTC. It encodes CASSYAWREFF.

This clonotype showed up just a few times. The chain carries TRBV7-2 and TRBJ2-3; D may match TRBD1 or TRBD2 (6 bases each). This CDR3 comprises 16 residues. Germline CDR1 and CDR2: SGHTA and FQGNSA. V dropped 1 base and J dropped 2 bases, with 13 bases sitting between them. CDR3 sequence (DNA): TGTGCCAGCAGCTTAGATCCGGGGGCTTACACAGATACGCAGTATTTT. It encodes CASSLDPGAYTDTQYF.

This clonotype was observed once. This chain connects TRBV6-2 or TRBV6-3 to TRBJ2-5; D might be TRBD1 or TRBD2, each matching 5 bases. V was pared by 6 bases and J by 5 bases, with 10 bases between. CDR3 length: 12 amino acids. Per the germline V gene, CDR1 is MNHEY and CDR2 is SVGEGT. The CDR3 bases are TGTGCCAGCAGCCGGGGCCGGGAGACCCAGTACTTC. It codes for CASSRGRETQYF.

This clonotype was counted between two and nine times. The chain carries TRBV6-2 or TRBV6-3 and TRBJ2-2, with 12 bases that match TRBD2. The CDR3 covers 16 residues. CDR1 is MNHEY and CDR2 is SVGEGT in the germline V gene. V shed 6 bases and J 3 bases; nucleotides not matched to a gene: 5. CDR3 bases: TGTGCCAGCAGGCCCGGACTAGCGGGGTACACCGGGGAGCTGTTTTTT. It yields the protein CASRPGLAGYTGELFF.

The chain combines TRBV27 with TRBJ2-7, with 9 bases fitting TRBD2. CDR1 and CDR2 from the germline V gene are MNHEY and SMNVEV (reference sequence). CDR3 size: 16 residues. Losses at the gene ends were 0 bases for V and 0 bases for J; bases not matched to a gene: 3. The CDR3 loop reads CASSLSSGSVSYEQYF. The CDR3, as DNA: TGTGCCAGCAGTTTATCTAGCGGGAGCGTCTCCTACGAGCAGTACTTC.

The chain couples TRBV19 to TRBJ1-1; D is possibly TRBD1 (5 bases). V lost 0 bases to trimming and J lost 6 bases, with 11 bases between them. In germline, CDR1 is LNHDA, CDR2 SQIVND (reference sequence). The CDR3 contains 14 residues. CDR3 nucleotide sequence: TGTGCCAGTAGTATAGACGGGGGAACCCCTGAAGCTTTCTTT. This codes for CASSIDGGTPEAFF.

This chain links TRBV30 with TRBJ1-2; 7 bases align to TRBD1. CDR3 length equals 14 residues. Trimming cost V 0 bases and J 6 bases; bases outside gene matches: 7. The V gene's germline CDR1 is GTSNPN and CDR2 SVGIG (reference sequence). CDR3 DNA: TGTGCCTGGAGTGTACGGCCAGGGGGGAATGGCTACACCTTC. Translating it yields CAWSVRPGGNGYTF.

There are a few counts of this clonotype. The CDR3 DNA reads TGTGCCAGCAGTTCTGGCGGCTACACCTTC. Translation: CASSSGGYTF. This chain joins TRBV6-5 and TRBJ1-2; D is uncertain. Deletions cut 4 bases from V and 8 bases from J, with 5 bases between. The CDR3 length is 10 residues. Germline V gene sequence: CDR1 MNHEY, CDR2 SVGAGI.

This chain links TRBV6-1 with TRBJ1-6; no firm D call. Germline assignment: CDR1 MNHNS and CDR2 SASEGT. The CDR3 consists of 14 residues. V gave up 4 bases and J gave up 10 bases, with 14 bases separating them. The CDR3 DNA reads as TGTGCCAGCAGTGTCAGAGTTCTCGGGTCACCCCTCCACTTT. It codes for CASSVRVLGSPLHF.

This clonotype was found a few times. CDR3 sequence (DNA): TGTGCCAGTAGTGAGCGCCGGGACGGCGGGGCTGAAGCTTTCTTT. Its translation is CASSERRDGGAEAFF. This rearrangement joins TRBV19 to TRBJ1-1; the D gene is possibly TRBD1 (5 bases). The V end was cut by 5 bases, the J end by 6 bases, with 19 bases between. This CDR3 comprises 15 residues. From germline, CDR1 is LNHDA and CDR2 SQIVND (reference sequence).

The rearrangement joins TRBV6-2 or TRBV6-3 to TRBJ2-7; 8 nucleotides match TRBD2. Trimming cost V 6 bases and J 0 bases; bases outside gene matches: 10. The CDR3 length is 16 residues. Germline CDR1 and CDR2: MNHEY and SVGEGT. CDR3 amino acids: CASSYFRRGDSYEQYF. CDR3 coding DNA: TGTGCCAGCAGCTATTTTCGGCGGGGGGACTCCTACGAGCAGTACTTC.

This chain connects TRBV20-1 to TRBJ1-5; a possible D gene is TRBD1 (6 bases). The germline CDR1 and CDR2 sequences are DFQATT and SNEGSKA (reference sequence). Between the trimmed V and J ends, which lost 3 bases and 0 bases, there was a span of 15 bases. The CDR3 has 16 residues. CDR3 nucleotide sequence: TGCAGTGCTAGGCGTGGGGGCCTTAATAGCAATCAGCCCCAGCATTTT. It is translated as CSARRGGLNSNQPQHF.

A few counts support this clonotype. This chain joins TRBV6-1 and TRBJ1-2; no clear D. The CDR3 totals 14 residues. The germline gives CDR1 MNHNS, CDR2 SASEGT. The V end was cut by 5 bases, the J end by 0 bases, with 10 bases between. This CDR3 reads CASSRREANYGYTF. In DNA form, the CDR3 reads TGTGCCAGCAGTAGGAGGGAAGCTAACTATGGCTACACCTTC.

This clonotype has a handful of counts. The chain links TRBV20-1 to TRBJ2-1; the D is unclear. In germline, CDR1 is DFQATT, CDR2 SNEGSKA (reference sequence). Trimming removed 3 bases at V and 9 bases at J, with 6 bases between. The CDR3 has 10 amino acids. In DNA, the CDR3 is TGCAGTGCTAGCCCTTCTGAGCAGTTCTTC. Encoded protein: CSASPSEQFF.

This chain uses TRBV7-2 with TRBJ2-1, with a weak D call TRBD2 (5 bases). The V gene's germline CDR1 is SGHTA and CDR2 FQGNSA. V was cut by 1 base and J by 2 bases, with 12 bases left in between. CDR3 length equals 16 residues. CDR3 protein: CASSLGSSPAYNEQFF. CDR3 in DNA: TGTGCCAGCAGCTTAGGTTCTAGCCCGGCCTACAATGAGCAGTTCTTC.

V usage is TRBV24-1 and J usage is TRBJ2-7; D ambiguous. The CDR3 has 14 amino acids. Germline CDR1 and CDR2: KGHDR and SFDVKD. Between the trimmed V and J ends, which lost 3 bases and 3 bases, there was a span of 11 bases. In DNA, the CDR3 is TGTGCCACCAGTGATGACCTCGGTGGCTACGAGCAGTACTTC. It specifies CATSDDLGGYEQYF.

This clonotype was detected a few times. The CDR3 DNA is TGTGCCAGTTCGAACTCACGAACTGAGGAATGGTATGGCTACACCTTC. Protein sequence: CASSNSRTEEWYGYTF. The V and J genes are TRBV27 and TRBJ1-2; D is uncertain. Between the trimmed V and J ends, which lost 9 bases and 5 bases, there was a span of 25 bases. CDR3 length: 16 residues. The V gene's germline CDR1 is MNHEY and CDR2 SMNVEV (reference sequence).

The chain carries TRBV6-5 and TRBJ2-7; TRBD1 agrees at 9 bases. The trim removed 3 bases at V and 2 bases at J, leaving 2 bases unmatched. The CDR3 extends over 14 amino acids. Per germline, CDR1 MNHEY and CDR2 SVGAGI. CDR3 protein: CASSYRQGAYEQYF. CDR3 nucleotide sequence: TGTGCCAGCAGTTATCGACAGGGGGCCTACGAGCAGTACTTC.

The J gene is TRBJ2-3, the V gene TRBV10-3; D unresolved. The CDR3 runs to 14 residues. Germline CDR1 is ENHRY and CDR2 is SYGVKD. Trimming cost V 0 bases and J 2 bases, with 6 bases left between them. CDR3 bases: TGTGCCATCAGTGAGTCGTCAGACACAGATACGCAGTATTTT. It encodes CAISESSDTDTQYF.

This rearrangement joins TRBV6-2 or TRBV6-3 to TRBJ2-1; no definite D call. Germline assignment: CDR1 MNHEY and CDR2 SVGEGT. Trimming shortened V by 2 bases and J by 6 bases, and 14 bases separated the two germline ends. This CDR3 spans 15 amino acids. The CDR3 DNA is TGTGCCAGCAGTTACAGTGAAGAGAGTATCAATGAGCAGTTCTTC. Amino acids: CASSYSEESINEQFF.

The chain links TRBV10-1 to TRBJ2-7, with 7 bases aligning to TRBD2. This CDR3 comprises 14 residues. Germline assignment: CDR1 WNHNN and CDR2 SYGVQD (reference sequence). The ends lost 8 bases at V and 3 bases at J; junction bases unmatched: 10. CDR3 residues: CASAPRAGSYEQYF. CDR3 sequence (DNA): TGCGCCAGCGCCCCCAGAGCGGGGAGCTACGAGCAGTACTTC.

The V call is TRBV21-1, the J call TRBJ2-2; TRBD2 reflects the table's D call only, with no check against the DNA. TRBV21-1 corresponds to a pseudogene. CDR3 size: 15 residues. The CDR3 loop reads CASSKSRAGAGELFF. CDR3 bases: TGTGCCAGCAGCAAGAGTAGGGCCGGGGCCGGGGAGCTGTTTTTT.

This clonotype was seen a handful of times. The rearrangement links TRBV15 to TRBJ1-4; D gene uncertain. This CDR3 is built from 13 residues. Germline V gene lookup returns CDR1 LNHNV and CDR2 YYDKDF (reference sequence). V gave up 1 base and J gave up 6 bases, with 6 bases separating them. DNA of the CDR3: TGTGCCACCAGCAGAGGGTTTGATGAAAAACTGTTTTTT. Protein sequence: CATSRGFDEKLFF.